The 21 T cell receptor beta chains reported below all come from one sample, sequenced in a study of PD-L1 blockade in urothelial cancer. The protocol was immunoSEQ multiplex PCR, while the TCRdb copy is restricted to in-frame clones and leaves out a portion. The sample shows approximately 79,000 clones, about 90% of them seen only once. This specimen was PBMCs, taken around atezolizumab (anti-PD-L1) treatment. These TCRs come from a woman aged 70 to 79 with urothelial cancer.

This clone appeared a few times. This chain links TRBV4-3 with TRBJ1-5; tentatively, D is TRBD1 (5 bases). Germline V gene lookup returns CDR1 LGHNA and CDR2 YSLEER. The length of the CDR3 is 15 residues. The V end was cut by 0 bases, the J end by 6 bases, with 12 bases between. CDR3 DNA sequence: TGCGCCAGCAGCCAAGATTGGCAGGGCGGTCAGCCCCAGCATTTT. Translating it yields CASSQDWQGGQPQHF.

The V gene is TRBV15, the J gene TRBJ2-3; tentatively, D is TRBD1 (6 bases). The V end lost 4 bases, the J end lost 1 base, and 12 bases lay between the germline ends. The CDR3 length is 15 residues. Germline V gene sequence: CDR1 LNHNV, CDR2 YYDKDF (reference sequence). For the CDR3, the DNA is TGTGCCACCAGCAACAGGGCATCGGGCACAGATACGCAGTATTTT. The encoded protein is CATSNRASGTDTQYF. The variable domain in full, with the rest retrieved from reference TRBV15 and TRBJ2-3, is DAMVIQNPRYQVTQFGKPVTLSCSQTLNHNVMYWYQQKSSQAPKLLFHYYDKDFNNEADTPDNFQSRRPNTSFCFLDIRSPGLGDTAMYLCATSNRASGTDTQYFGPGTRLTVL.

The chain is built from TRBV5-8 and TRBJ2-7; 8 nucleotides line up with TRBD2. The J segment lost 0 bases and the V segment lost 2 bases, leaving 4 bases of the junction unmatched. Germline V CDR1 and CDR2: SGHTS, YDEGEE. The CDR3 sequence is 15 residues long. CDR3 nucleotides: TGTGCCAGCAGCTTCACCGGGACTAGCTCCTACGAGCAGTACTTC. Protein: CASSFTGTSSYEQYF.

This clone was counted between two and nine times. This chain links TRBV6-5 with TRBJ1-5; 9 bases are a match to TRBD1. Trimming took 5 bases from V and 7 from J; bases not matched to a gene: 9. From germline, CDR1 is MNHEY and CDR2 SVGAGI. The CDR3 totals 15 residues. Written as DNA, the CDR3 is TGTGCCAGCAGTAAACTAGGACAGGGGAGGCAGCCCCAGCATTTT. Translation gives CASSKLGQGRQPQHF.

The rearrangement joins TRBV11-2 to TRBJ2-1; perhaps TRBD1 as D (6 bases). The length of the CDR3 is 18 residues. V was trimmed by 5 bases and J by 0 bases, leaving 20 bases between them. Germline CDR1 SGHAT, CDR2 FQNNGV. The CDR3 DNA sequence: TGTGCCAGCAGCGCCAGAACCGAGGGGGAGAGCTCCTACAATGAGCAGTTCTTC. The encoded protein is CASSARTEGESSYNEQFF.

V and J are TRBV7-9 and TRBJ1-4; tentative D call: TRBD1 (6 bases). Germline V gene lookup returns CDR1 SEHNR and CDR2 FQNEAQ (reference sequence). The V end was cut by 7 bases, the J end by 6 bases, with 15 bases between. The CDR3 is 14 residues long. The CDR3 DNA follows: TGTGCCAGCACCAGAACAGGGATCCATGAAAAACTGTTTTTT. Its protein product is CASTRTGIHEKLFF. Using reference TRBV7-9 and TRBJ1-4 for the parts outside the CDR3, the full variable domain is DTGVSQNPRHKITKRGQNVTFRCDPISEHNRLYWYRQTLGQGPEFLTYFQNEAQLEKSRLLSDRFSAERPKGSFSTLEIQRTEQGDSAMYLCASTRTGIHEKLFFGSGTQLSVL.

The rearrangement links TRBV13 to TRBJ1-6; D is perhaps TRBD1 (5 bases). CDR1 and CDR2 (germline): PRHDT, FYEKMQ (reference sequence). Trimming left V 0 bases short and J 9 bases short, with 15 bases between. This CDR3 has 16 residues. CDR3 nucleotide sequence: TGTGCCAGCAGCTTAGGAGGGACTCATTGGGGTTCACCCCTCCACTTT. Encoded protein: CASSLGGTHWGSPLHF.

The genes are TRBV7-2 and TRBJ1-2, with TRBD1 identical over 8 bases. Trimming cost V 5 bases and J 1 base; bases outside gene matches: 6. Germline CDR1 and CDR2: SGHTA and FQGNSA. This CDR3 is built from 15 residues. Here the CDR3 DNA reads TGTGCCAGCAGCCTGGGACAGGCTAATAACTATGGCTACACCTTC. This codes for CASSLGQANNYGYTF.

CDR3 coding DNA: TGTGCCAGCAGCTCAGTCAGGGTAGAGACCCAGTACTTC. Translated, it gives CASSSVRVETQYF. V usage is TRBV11-2 and J usage is TRBJ2-5; TRBD1 might be the D (5 bases). The CDR3 has 13 amino acids. Trimming pared 4 bases from V and 4 bases from J, leaving 10 bases between. Germline V CDR1 and CDR2: SGHAT, FQNNGV.

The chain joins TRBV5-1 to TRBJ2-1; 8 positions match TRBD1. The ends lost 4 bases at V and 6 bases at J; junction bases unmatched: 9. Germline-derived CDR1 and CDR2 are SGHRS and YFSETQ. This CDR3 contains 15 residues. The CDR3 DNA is TGCGCCAGCAGCGCGATACAGGGGGGAGGCAATGAGCAGTTCTTC. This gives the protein CASSAIQGGGNEQFF.

This CDR3 reads CASSVLGTSVHEQFF. The CDR3 bases are TGTGCCAGCAGTGTACTCGGGACTAGCGTACATGAGCAGTTCTTC. The V and J genes are TRBV6-1 and TRBJ2-1; TRBD2 matches at 10 bases. CDR3 size: 15 residues. Germline CDR1 MNHNS, CDR2 SASEGT. J gave up 8 bases and V 4 bases, and 8 bases lay outside the gene matches.

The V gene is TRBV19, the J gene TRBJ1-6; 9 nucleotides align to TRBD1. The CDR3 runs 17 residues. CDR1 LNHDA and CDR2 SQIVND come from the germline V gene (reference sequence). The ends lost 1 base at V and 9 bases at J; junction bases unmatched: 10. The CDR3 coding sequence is TGTGCCAGTAGTATAGCAGGACAACAGGGGGCGGTTTCACCCCTCCACTTT. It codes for CASSIAGQQGAVSPLHF.

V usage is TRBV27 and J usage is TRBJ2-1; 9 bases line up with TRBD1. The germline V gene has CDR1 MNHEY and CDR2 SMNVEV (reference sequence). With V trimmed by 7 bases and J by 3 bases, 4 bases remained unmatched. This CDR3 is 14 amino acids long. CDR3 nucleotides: TGTGCCAGCAAACCGGGACAGGGCTACAATGAGCAGTTCTTC. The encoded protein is CASKPGQGYNEQFF.

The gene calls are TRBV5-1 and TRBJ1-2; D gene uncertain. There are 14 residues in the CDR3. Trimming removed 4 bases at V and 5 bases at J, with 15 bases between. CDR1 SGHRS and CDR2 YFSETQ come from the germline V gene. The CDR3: CASSPVEGRYGYTF. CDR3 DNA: TGCGCCAGCAGCCCCGTGGAGGGTCGGTATGGCTACACCTTC.

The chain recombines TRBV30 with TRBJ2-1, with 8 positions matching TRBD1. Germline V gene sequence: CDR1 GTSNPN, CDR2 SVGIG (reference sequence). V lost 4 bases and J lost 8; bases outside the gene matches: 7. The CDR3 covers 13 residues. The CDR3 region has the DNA TGTGCCTGGAAAGACAGGGGAGTCGATGAGCAGTTCTTC. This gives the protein CAWKDRGVDEQFF. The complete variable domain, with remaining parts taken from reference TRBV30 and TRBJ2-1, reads SQTIHQWPATLVQPVGSPLSLECTVEGTSNPNLYWYRQAAGRGLQLLFYSVGIGQISSEVPQNLSASRPQDRQFILSSKKLLLSDSGFYLCAWKDRGVDEQFFGPGTRLTVL.

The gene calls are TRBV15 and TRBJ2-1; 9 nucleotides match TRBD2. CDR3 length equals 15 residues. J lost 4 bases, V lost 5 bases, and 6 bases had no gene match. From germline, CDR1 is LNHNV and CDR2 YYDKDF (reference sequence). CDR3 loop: CATSGRLAEYNEQFF. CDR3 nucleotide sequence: TGTGCCACCAGCGGCAGACTAGCGGAGTACAATGAGCAGTTCTTC.

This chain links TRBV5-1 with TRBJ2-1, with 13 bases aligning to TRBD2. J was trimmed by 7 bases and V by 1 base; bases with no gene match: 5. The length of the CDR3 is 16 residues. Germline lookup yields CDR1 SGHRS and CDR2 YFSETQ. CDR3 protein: CASSLPTSGRMNEQFF. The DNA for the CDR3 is TGCGCCAGCAGCTTGCCGACTAGCGGGAGGATGAATGAGCAGTTCTTC.

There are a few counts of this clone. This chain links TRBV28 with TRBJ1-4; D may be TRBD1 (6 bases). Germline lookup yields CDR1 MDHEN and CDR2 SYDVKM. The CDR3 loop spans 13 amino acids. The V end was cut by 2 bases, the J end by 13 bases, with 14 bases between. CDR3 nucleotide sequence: TGTGCCAGCAGTTTACAGGGAAGGGGGGGACTGTTTTTT. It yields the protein CASSLQGRGGLFF. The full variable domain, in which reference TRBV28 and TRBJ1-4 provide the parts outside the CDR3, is DVKVTQSSRYLVKRTGEKVFLECVQDMDHENMFWYRQDPGLGLRLIYFSYDVKMKEKGDIPEGYSVSREKKERFSLILESASTNQTSMYLCASSLQGRGGLFFGSGTQLSVL.

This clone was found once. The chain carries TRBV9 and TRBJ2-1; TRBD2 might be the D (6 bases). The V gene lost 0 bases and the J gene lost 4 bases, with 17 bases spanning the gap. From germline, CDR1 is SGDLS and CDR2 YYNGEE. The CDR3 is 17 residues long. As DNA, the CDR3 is TGTGCCAGCAGCGTAGCTACGGGCGGGACCATATACAATGAGCAGTTCTTC. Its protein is CASSVATGGTIYNEQFF.

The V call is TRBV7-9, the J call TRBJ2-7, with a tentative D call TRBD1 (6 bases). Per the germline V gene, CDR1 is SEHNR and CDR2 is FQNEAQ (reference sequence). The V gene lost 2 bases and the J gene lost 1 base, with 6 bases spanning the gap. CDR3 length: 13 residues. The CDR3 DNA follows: TGTGCCAGCAGCTTAAGGGGGTCCTACGAGCAGTACTTC. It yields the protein CASSLRGSYEQYF.

The CDR3 nucleotides are TGTGCCAGCTCCTCCGGACAGGTCTCCTACGAGCAGTACTTC. Translated: CASSSGQVSYEQYF. The V call is TRBV18, the J call TRBJ2-7; 7 nucleotides match TRBD1. The CDR3 contains 14 residues. Trimming took 6 bases from V and 0 from J; bases not matched to a gene: 5. Germline values: CDR1 KGHSH, CDR2 LQKENI.